A single sample gave rise to the 26 T cell receptor beta chains below, sequenced in a study of T-cell reconstitution after alpha-beta-depleted transplantation in children. Molecular barcoding with unique molecular identifiers was used for the TCRbeta library. TCRdb re-called the PCR reads through MiXCR, storing one row per CDR3 protein. The table has roughly 98,000 distinct CDR3 sequences, roughly 16% seen once. The sequencing here drew on PBMCs, mostly from graft donor cells, taken 180 days after TCRalphabeta/CD19-depleted stem cell transplant. These receptors were obtained from a male patient aged 2-15 years who had a stem cell transplant for acute lymphoblastic leukemia, so the T cells may come from the graft donor.

This clonotype was picked up a small number of times. The chain carries TRBV3-1 and TRBJ2-1, with 8 positions matching TRBD2. The CDR3 consists of 14 residues. J was trimmed by 10 bases and V by 1 base; bases with no gene match: 6. Germline lookup yields CDR1 LGHDT and CDR2 YNNKEL (reference sequence). The DNA of the CDR3 is TGTGCCAGCAGCCAAGCGGGGGGGCCGAGAGAGCAGTTCTTC. Translating it yields CASSQAGGPREQFF.

This clonotype was seen repeatedly, ten times or more. The V gene is TRBV20-1, the J gene TRBJ1-2; tentative D call: TRBD1 (5 bases). CDR3 size: 13 residues. Trimming removed 3 bases from V and 7 bases from J, with 15 bases in between. The V gene's germline CDR1 is DFQATT and CDR2 SNEGSKA (reference sequence). CDR3 region: CSASQLREGGYTF. The CDR3 coding sequence is TGCAGTGCTAGTCAGCTCAGGGAGGGTGGCTACACCTTC.

This chain joins TRBV12-3 or TRBV12-4 and TRBJ2-2, with TRBD2 as a possible D gene (5 bases). This CDR3 has 15 residues. The ends were cut back, 5 bases at V and 2 bases at J, with 12 bases in the middle. The CDR3 region is CASSGRGLNTGELFF. The CDR3 DNA sequence: TGTGCCAGCAGTGGGCGCGGGTTAAACACCGGGGAGCTGTTTTTT.

This clonotype was seen a handful of times. This chain connects TRBV5-1 to TRBJ1-2; D not certain. CDR3 length: 15 amino acids. V was shortened by 0 bases and J by 3 bases, with 12 bases between the two germline ends. CDR1 SGHRS and CDR2 YFSETQ come from the germline V gene. This CDR3 is CASSLVAGSDYGYTF. For the CDR3, the DNA is TGCGCCAGCAGCTTGGTCGCAGGTAGTGACTATGGCTACACCTTC.

In its sample, this clonotype was seen many times. This chain joins TRBV7-9 and TRBJ2-1; no reliable D call. The germline gives CDR1 SEHNR, CDR2 FQNEAQ (reference sequence). This CDR3 region has 13 residues. The V end lost 6 bases, the J end lost 12 bases, and 18 bases lay between the germline ends. The CDR3 DNA reads TGTGCCAGCAGTTTTTCCTTACGCGGCGGGCAGTTCTTC. This codes for CASSFSLRGGQFF. Filled out from reference TRBV7-9 and TRBJ2-1, the complete variable domain reads DTGVSQNPRHKITKRGQNVTFRCDPISEHNRLYWYRQTLGQGPEFLTYFQNEAQLEKSRLLSDRFSAERPKGSFSTLEIQRTEQGDSAMYLCASSFSLRGGQFFGPGTRLTVL.

The rearrangement joins TRBV18 to TRBJ1-4, with D possibly TRBD1 on 5 matching bases. The germline V gene encodes CDR1 KGHSH and CDR2 LQKENI. V was shortened by 2 bases and J by 8 bases, with 12 bases between the two germline ends. The CDR3 totals 14 residues. The CDR3 region is CASSPGRATEKLFF. The CDR3 nucleotides read TGTGCCAGCTCACCAGGCAGGGCTACCGAAAAACTGTTTTTT.

This clonotype was seen more than once but under ten times. The chain uses TRBV3-1 and TRBJ1-5; D not certain. CDR1 LGHDT and CDR2 YNNKEL come from the germline V gene (reference sequence). V lost 3 bases to trimming and J lost 2 bases, with 8 bases between them. The CDR3 totals 14 residues. CDR3 nucleotides: TGTGCCAGCAGCCACGGGGTGGGCAATCAGCCCCAGCATTTT. Translating it yields CASSHGVGNQPQHF.

This clonotype was observed at least ten times. The chain couples TRBV5-1 to TRBJ2-5; D ambiguous. Trimming pared 0 bases from V and 5 bases from J, leaving 5 bases between. In germline, CDR1 is SGHRS, CDR2 YFSETQ. This CDR3 is built from 12 residues. DNA of the CDR3: TGCGCCAGCAGCTTGGAGGGCGAGACCCAGTACTTC. This sequence encodes CASSLEGETQYF.

The rearrangement joins TRBV12-3 or TRBV12-4 to TRBJ1-2; D unresolved. V lost 3 bases and J 2 bases, leaving 13 bases between the germline ends. The CDR3 contains 15 residues. In DNA form, the CDR3 reads TGTGCCAGCAGTTTGGCGGGAAAGGGAAACTATGGCTACACCTTC. Translating it yields CASSLAGKGNYGYTF.

This clonotype was picked up a small number of times. The genes are TRBV7-2 and TRBJ1-5; the D gene is possibly TRBD1 (6 bases). V was cut by 2 bases and J by 3 bases, with 11 bases left in between. The germline CDR1 and CDR2 sequences are SGHTA and FQGNSA. This CDR3 contains 15 residues. CDR3 coding DNA: TGTGCCAGCAGCTTACTACCAGGGGACAATCAGCCCCAGCATTTT. Encoded protein: CASSLLPGDNQPQHF.

V is TRBV5-1 and J is TRBJ2-5, with D perhaps assigned TRBD1 or TRBD2 (5 bases each). CDR1 and CDR2 from the germline V gene are SGHRS and YFSETQ. Trimming left V 4 bases short and J 10 bases short, with 26 bases between. The CDR3 runs to 16 residues. CDR3 residues: CASSLALIYDKGDQYF. CDR3 coding DNA: TGCGCCAGCAGCCTAGCTCTAATATACGACAAAGGGGACCAGTACTTC.

The CDR3 region is CASSRGRETSMSGANVLTF. The CDR3 DNA reads TGTGCCAGCAGCCGAGGACGAGAGACTAGTATGTCTGGGGCCAACGTCCTGACTTTC. The chain couples TRBV11-2 to TRBJ2-6; a possible D gene is TRBD2 (6 bases). Trimming left V 5 bases short and J 1 base short, with 21 bases between. The CDR3 loop spans 19 amino acids. From germline, CDR1 is SGHAT and CDR2 FQNNGV. The full variable domain, with the rest looked up from reference TRBV11-2 and TRBJ2-6, is EAGVAQSPRYKIIEKRQSVAFWCNPISGHATLYWYQQILGQGPKLLIQFQNNGVVDDSQLPKDRFSAERLKGVDSTLKIQPAKLEDSAVYLCASSRGRETSMSGANVLTFGAGSRLTVL.

This clonotype appeared a few times. The chain couples TRBV5-1 to TRBJ1-6; D is uncertain. Germline V CDR1 and CDR2: SGHRS, YFSETQ. V lost 0 bases to trimming and J lost 10 bases, with 11 bases between them. CDR3 size: 14 residues. The CDR3 DNA is TGCGCCAGCAGCTTGGATGGGCAAGGCTCACCCCTCCACTTT. It encodes CASSLDGQGSPLHF. Together with reference TRBV5-1 and TRBJ1-6, the CDR3 gives the full variable domain: KAGVTQTPRYLIKTRGQQVTLSCSPISGHRSVSWYQQTPGQGLQFLFEYFSETQRNKGNFPGRFSGRQFSNSRSEMNVSTLELGDSALYLCASSLDGQGSPLHFGNGTRLTVT.

The chain recombines TRBV7-9 with TRBJ2-7; 8 nucleotides align to TRBD2. CDR3 size: 14 residues. The V gene end was trimmed by 5 bases and the J gene end by 6 bases; junction bases not matched to a gene: 9. CDR1 is SEHNR and CDR2 is FQNEAQ in the germline V gene (reference sequence). The CDR3 nucleotides read TGTGCCAGCAGCGTAGGCCCACTAGCGGTCGAGCAGTACTTC. It is translated as CASSVGPLAVEQYF. Full variable domain (outside the CDR3, taken from reference TRBV7-9 and TRBJ2-7): DTGVSQNPRHKITKRGQNVTFRCDPISEHNRLYWYRQTLGQGPEFLTYFQNEAQLEKSRLLSDRFSAERPKGSFSTLEIQRTEQGDSAMYLCASSVGPLAVEQYFGPGTRLTVT.

This chain joins TRBV5-1 and TRBJ1-3, with D possibly being TRBD1 (6 bases). The germline V gene encodes CDR1 SGHRS and CDR2 YFSETQ. V was trimmed by 0 bases and J by 9 bases, leaving 16 bases between them. The CDR3 is 15 amino acids. CDR3 amino acids: CASSLARGGVSTIYF. CDR3 DNA sequence: TGCGCCAGCAGCTTGGCCAGGGGAGGGGTTAGCACCATATATTTT.

The J gene is TRBJ1-4, the V gene TRBV12-3 or TRBV12-4, with TRBD1 matching 11 bases. V lost 6 bases to trimming and J lost 7 bases; unmatched junction nucleotides: 10. CDR3 size: 16 residues. Here the CDR3 reads CASRDRGRGAIEKLFF. The DNA for the CDR3 is TGTGCCAGCAGGGACAGGGGGCGAGGGGCTATTGAAAAACTGTTTTTT.

This clonotype was detected only a few times. The chain links TRBV20-1 to TRBJ2-7, with D tentatively TRBD2 (5 bases). V was cut by 6 bases and J by 5 bases, with 14 bases left in between. The germline V gene has CDR1 DFQATT and CDR2 SNEGSKA (reference sequence). The CDR3 has 12 residues. This CDR3 is CSAPRGRDEQYF. CDR3 bases: TGCAGTGCCCCCCGGGGAAGGGACGAGCAGTACTTC.

The chain recombines TRBV12-3 or TRBV12-4 with TRBJ1-3; TRBD1 is a possible D gene (5 bases). CDR3 size: 16 residues. Trimming took 5 bases from V and 4 from J, leaving 18 bases between them. In DNA, the CDR3 is TGTGCCAGCAGTCTAGGGGTTTTAGCCCTCGGAAACACCATATATTTT. Translation: CASSLGVLALGNTIYF.

This clonotype appeared a few times. V gene TRBV19 combines with J gene TRBJ2-7; TRBD1 matches 8 bases. Looked up from germline, CDR1 is LNHDA and CDR2 is SQIVND (reference sequence). After removal of 5 bases from V and 3 bases from J, the junction contained 21 bases not matched to a gene. The CDR3 consists of 19 residues. The CDR3 loop is CASSPTGARWQGRFYEQYF. The CDR3 coding sequence is TGTGCCAGTAGTCCGACAGGGGCCCGGTGGCAGGGGCGGTTCTACGAGCAGTACTTC.

This clonotype was counted between two and nine times. The chain uses TRBV12-3 or TRBV12-4 and TRBJ2-7; the D gene is possibly TRBD2 (7 bases). The ends were cut back, 1 base at V and 7 bases at J, with 11 bases in the middle. CDR3 length: 13 amino acids. CDR3 residues: CASSLGGGGEQYF. The CDR3 DNA reads as TGTGCCAGCAGTTTAGGCGGGGGCGGGGAGCAGTACTTC.

The gene calls are TRBV7-2 and TRBJ1-5; D ambiguous. This CDR3 region has 13 residues. Trimming pared 5 bases from V and 6 bases from J, leaving 11 bases between. Germline V gene sequence: CDR1 SGHTA, CDR2 FQGNSA. The CDR3 region is CASSIHHSQPQHF. CDR3 coding DNA: TGTGCCAGCAGCATTCACCATTCTCAGCCCCAGCATTTT.

This clonotype was observed a few times. The chain joins TRBV27 to TRBJ2-5; D call uncertain. The CDR3 extends over 15 amino acids. Trimming shortened V by 2 bases and J by 1 base, and 11 bases separated the two germline ends. Germline V lookup: CDR1 MNHEY, CDR2 SMNVEV (reference sequence). The CDR3 DNA reads TGTGCCAGCAGTTTAGGAAGCGATTTCCAAGAGACCCAGTACTTC. It is translated as CASSLGSDFQETQYF.

In its sample, this clonotype was seen a few times. The CDR3 is CASSLSWEGANTEAFF. The CDR3, as DNA: TGCGCCAGCAGCTTGAGTTGGGAAGGGGCGAACACTGAAGCTTTCTTT. The chain recombines TRBV5-1 with TRBJ1-1; D perhaps matches TRBD1 (5 bases). Trimming left V 1 base short and J 1 base short, with 14 bases between. Germline-derived CDR1 and CDR2 are SGHRS and YFSETQ. The CDR3 spans 16 residues. Variable domain in full (rest from reference TRBV5-1 and TRBJ1-1): KAGVTQTPRYLIKTRGQQVTLSCSPISGHRSVSWYQQTPGQGLQFLFEYFSETQRNKGNFPGRFSGRQFSNSRSEMNVSTLELGDSALYLCASSLSWEGANTEAFFGQGTRLTVV.

The chain couples TRBV5-1 to TRBJ2-7; 11 bases agree with TRBD2. There are 16 residues in the CDR3. CDR1 is SGHRS and CDR2 is YFSETQ in the germline V gene. The V and J ends lost 0 bases and 4 bases, in that order; junction bases with no gene match: 6. CDR3: CASSLARLAGRYEQYF. The CDR3 nucleotides read TGCGCCAGCAGCTTGGCACGACTAGCGGGGCGGTACGAGCAGTACTTC.

Of note for this clonotype: A read error may be the cause here, since a much bigger clone is one base away. The chain uses TRBV5-6 and TRBJ2-1; maybe TRBD1 (6 bases). Germline CDR1 is SGHDT and CDR2 is YYEEEE. The CDR3 loop spans 13 amino acids. CDR3 nucleotides: TGTGCCGGCAGCTTAAACAGGGCATTCGAGCAGTTCTTC. Its translation is CAGSLNRAFEQFF.

The rearrangement uses TRBV5-1 and TRBJ2-7; D is perhaps TRBD1 (6 bases). Trimming shortened V by 5 bases and J by 3 bases, and 9 bases separated the two germline ends. The CDR3 loop spans 12 amino acids. Germline V gives CDR1 SGHRS, CDR2 YFSETQ. The CDR3 sequence: CASRGAYYEQYF. DNA of the CDR3: TGCGCCAGCAGGGGGGCCTACTACGAGCAGTACTTC.